This is a list of T cell receptor beta chains from one sample in a study of cytomegalovirus exposure and HLA in healthy donors. Profiled with immunoSEQ multiplex PCR; TCRdb holds only in-frame clones, not every one. The sample lists under 150,000 clones, 60% to 80% occurring once. Sequenced input: PBMCs. The receptors were gathered from a woman in her twenties or thirties in good health and CMV-seropositive. CDR3s include the opening cysteine and the closing phenylalanine or tryptophan. D genes are given only for firm matches. Only part of the rows carry a size: once, few, many, or a class if the clone is expanded.

V gene: TRBV5-1
clone size: NA
D gene: NA
J gene: TRBJ2-5
CDR3 DNA: TGCGCCAGCAGTTCAGGAGTCCAGGGTGACGAGACCCAGTACTTC
CDR3 protein: CASSSGVQGDETQYF

V gene: TRBV18
clone size: NA
D gene: NA
J gene: TRBJ1-2
CDR3 DNA: TGTGCCAGCTCACCCAAGGAGAACTATGGCTACACCTTC
CDR3 protein: CASSPKENYGYTF

V gene: TRBV7-9
clone size: NA
D gene: NA
J gene: TRBJ2-5
CDR3 DNA: TGTTCCAGCAGCTTATCGGTGTGGGAGACCCAGTACTTC
CDR3 protein: CSSSLSVWETQYF

V gene: TRBV6-1
clone size: NA
D gene: TRBD2
J gene: TRBJ2-1
CDR3 DNA: TGTGCCAGCAGTCCCGGGACTAGCGGGAGTAATGAGCAGTTCTTC
CDR3 protein: CASSPGTSGSNEQFF

V gene: TRBV6-6
clone size: few
D gene: TRBD2
J gene: TRBJ2-1
CDR3 DNA: TGTGCCAGCAGCTATCCGACTAGCGGTGGCTCAGGTGAGCAGTTCTTC
CDR3 protein: CASSYPTSGGSGEQFF

V gene: TRBV27
clone size: NA
D gene: NA
J gene: TRBJ2-7
CDR3 DNA: TGTGCCAGCAGTTTAGGGCTTAAAGACGAGCAGTACTTC
CDR3 protein: CASSLGLKDEQYF

V gene: TRBV4-2
clone size: NA
D gene: NA
J gene: TRBJ2-2
CDR3 DNA: TGTGCCAGCAGCCAATTCCCAGGATCCGGGGAGCTGTTTTTT
CDR3 protein: CASSQFPGSGELFF

V gene: TRBV11-1
clone size: NA
D gene: NA
J gene: TRBJ1-1
CDR3 DNA: TGTGCCAGCAGCTCCACCAAACAGGGAAACACTGAAGCTTTCTTT
CDR3 protein: CASSSTKQGNTEAFF

V gene: TRBV15
clone size: NA
D gene: NA
J gene: TRBJ2-7
CDR3 DNA: TGTGCCACCAGCAGAGAGATGGGAGGGGGGCCGAGTTACGAGCAGTACTTC
CDR3 protein: CATSREMGGGPSYEQYF

V gene: TRBV5-1
clone size: few
D gene: NA
J gene: TRBJ2-3
CDR3 DNA: TGCGCCAGCAGCTTGGGTTCGGAGCCGAGCACAGATACGCAGTATTTT
CDR3 protein: CASSLGSEPSTDTQYF

V gene: TRBV25-1
clone size: NA
D gene: TRBD1
J gene: TRBJ2-2
CDR3 DNA: TGTGCCAGCAGTGCCCGGACAGGGACGAACACCGGGGAGCTGTTTTTT
CDR3 protein: CASSARTGTNTGELFF

V gene: TRBV5-4
clone size: NA
D gene: NA
J gene: TRBJ2-3
CDR3 DNA: TGTGCCAGCAGCTTCCCGGAGGTGGTGTTGCAGTATTTT
CDR3 protein: CASSFPEVVLQYF

V gene: TRBV30
clone size: NA
D gene: TRBD1
J gene: TRBJ1-1
CDR3 DNA: TGTGCCTGGAACCTCGGGACAGGGGGCCCAAGACGAACTGAAGCTTTCTTT
CDR3 protein: CAWNLGTGGPRRTEAFF

V gene: TRBV19
clone size: NA
D gene: NA
J gene: TRBJ2-2
CDR3 DNA: TGTGCCAGTAGTCCGTTCACCGGGGAGCTGTTTTTT
CDR3 protein: CASSPFTGELFF

V gene: TRBV25-1
clone size: NA
D gene: NA
J gene: TRBJ2-6
CDR3 DNA: TGTGCCAGCAGTGGGGTCGGGGGCTCTGGGGCCAACGTCCTGACTTTC
CDR3 protein: CASSGVGGSGANVLTF

V gene: TRBV5-1
clone size: few
D gene: TRBD2
J gene: TRBJ2-1
CDR3 DNA: TGCGCCAGCAGCATCCTAGCGGGAGTGGTCAATGAGCAGTTCTTC
CDR3 protein: CASSILAGVVNEQFF

V gene: TRBV13
clone size: NA
D gene: TRBD1
J gene: TRBJ2-7
CDR3 DNA: TGTGCCAGCAGCTTTTACAGGGGGCTAGAACCCTACGAGCAGTACTTC
CDR3 protein: CASSFYRGLEPYEQYF

V gene: TRBV5-1
clone size: NA
D gene: NA
J gene: TRBJ2-5
CDR3 DNA: TGCGCCAGCAGCTATATCGGCCAAGAGACCCAGTACTTC
CDR3 protein: CASSYIGQETQYF

V gene: TRBV5-4
clone size: few
D gene: TRBD1
J gene: TRBJ1-6
CDR3 DNA: TGTGCCAGCAGCCCAAAGACAGGGGGCTCTAATTCACCCCTCCACTTT
CDR3 protein: CASSPKTGGSNSPLHF

V gene: TRBV7-9
clone size: NA
D gene: NA
J gene: TRBJ2-1
CDR3 DNA: TGTGCCAGCAGCTTGGGCTTATACAATGAGCAGTTCTTC
CDR3 protein: CASSLGLYNEQFF

V gene: TRBV7-2
clone size: few
D gene: TRBD2
J gene: TRBJ2-3
CDR3 DNA: TGTGCCAGCAGCTTAGCTAGCGGGGGGGCAGATACGCAGTATTTT
CDR3 protein: CASSLASGGADTQYF

V gene: TRBV6-5
clone size: few
D gene: NA
J gene: TRBJ1-5
CDR3 DNA: TGTGCCAGCAGCTCCACAGGGTGGGGCAATCAGCCCCAGCATTTT
CDR3 protein: CASSSTGWGNQPQHF

V gene: TRBV6-1
clone size: NA
D gene: NA
J gene: TRBJ1-2
CDR3 DNA: TGTGCCAGCAGTGAAGGGACATCCCCGCGAGCCTACGGCTACACCTTC
CDR3 protein: CASSEGTSPRAYGYTF

V gene: TRBV18
clone size: NA
D gene: NA
J gene: TRBJ2-7
CDR3 DNA: TGTGCCAGCTCACCCACGCTAGTCGAGCAGTACTTC
CDR3 protein: CASSPTLVEQYF

V gene: TRBV5-1
clone size: NA
D gene: TRBD2
J gene: TRBJ2-1
CDR3 DNA: TGCGCCAGCAGCTTGGAATTGGCGGGGGGGCAAAATGAGCAGTTCTTC
CDR3 protein: CASSLELAGGQNEQFF

V gene: TRBV2
clone size: NA
D gene: TRBD2
J gene: TRBJ2-1
CDR3 DNA: TGTGCCAGCAGTTACGCTAGCGGGAGGGGCAATGAGCAGTTCTTC
CDR3 protein: CASSYASGRGNEQFF

V gene: TRBV6-1
clone size: few
D gene: NA
J gene: TRBJ1-2
CDR3 DNA: TGTGCCAGCAGTGAACCGGGAGGGTATGGCTACACCTTC
CDR3 protein: CASSEPGGYGYTF